One sample yielded the 5 T cell receptor beta chains listed below, sequenced in a study of blood T cell repertoires in COVID-19. Profiling relied on immunoSEQ multiplex PCR, and the TCRdb table lists in-frame clones only, not all of them. The repertoire holds approximately 260,000 clones, with 84% as singletons. Sequencing was done on a sample of PBMCs or T cells enriched from blood (not recorded which). The source is a man aged 50 or older who had recovered from COVID-19.

The chain employs TRBV28 and TRBJ1-6, with 9 bases lining up with TRBD1. There are 15 residues in the CDR3. The J segment lost 7 bases and the V segment lost 5 bases, leaving 6 bases of the junction unmatched. The V gene's germline CDR1 is MDHEN and CDR2 SYDVKM. CDR3 DNA sequence: TGTGCCAGCAGTCCCCCGGACAGGGGAAATTCACCCCTCCACTTT. Translation: CASSPPDRGNSPLHF.

The V and J genes are TRBV20-1 and TRBJ1-5; D not certain. V was trimmed by 3 bases and J by 4 bases, leaving 7 bases between them. Looked up from germline, CDR1 is DFQATT and CDR2 is SNEGSKA (reference sequence). The CDR3 totals 12 residues. The CDR3 is CSASRENQPQHF. DNA for the CDR3: TGCAGTGCTAGTCGGGAAAATCAGCCCCAGCATTTT.

The gene calls are TRBV7-9 and TRBJ2-2, with D hard to call. Trimming removed 6 bases from V and 4 bases from J, with 18 bases in between. This CDR3 contains 16 residues. CDR1 and CDR2 from the germline V gene are SEHNR and FQNEAQ (reference sequence). The CDR3 coding sequence is TGTGCCAGCAGACGTCGATCGGGTCCGTCCACCGGGGAGCTGTTTTTT. It encodes CASRRRSGPSTGELFF.

The gene calls are TRBV25-1 and TRBJ2-7; D is undetermined. V was pared by 3 bases and J by 4 bases, with 10 bases between. The CDR3 totals 13 residues. Germline CDR1 is MGHDK and CDR2 is SYGVNS. CDR3: CASSDPAGYEQYF. The CDR3 nucleotides read TGTGCCAGCAGTGACCCAGCCGGGTACGAGCAGTACTTC.

The chain uses TRBV19 and TRBJ2-1; 10 nucleotides match TRBD2. V shed 9 bases, J shed 5 bases, and the junction held 7 bases outside the gene matches. CDR3 length equals 14 residues. Per germline, CDR1 LNHDA and CDR2 SQIVND (reference sequence). The CDR3 bases are TGTGCCAGCCAGCTAGCGGGAGTACACAATGAGCAGTTCTTC. It codes for CASQLAGVHNEQFF.